These 30 T cell receptor beta chains came from one sample sequenced in a study of blood T cell repertoires in COVID-19. Using immunoSEQ multiplex PCR, the repertoire was profiled, and TCRdb retains in-frame clones only, with some absent. The table shows approximately 250,000 clones, with roughly 86% occurring only once. The sequenced material came from peripheral blood. The receptors were sampled from a woman aged 60-75 years with COVID-19, enrolled during active disease.

This clone was counted once. The rearrangement joins TRBV4-3 to TRBJ2-2; 9 nucleotides align to TRBD2. CDR1 and CDR2 from the germline V gene are LGHNA and YSLEER. The CDR3 length is 18 residues. After removal of 0 bases from V and 1 base from J, the junction contained 6 bases not matched to a gene. CDR3 sequence (DNA): TGCGCCAGCAGCCAAGATCGGAGCGGGAGGAGGAACACCGGGGAGCTGTTTTTT. This translates into CASSQDRSGRRNTGELFF.

CDR3 sequence: CASSLKTTNEKLFF. CDR3 DNA: TGTGCCAGCAGCCTAAAAACAACTAATGAAAAACTGTTTTTT. The chain is built from TRBV3-1 (or the pseudogene TRBV3-2) and TRBJ1-4, with D unresolved. CDR1 is LGHDT, CDR2 YNNKEL, per germline (reference sequence). The CDR3 sequence is 14 residues long. V dropped 4 bases and J dropped 0 bases, with 6 bases sitting between them.

The V call is TRBV18, the J call TRBJ2-7; TRBD2 agrees at 8 bases. The germline CDR1 and CDR2 sequences are KGHSH and LQKENI. Trimming took 3 bases from V and 2 from J; bases not matched to a gene: 15. The CDR3 runs 18 residues. CDR3 in amino acids: CASSPTLSNSGKTYEQYF. CDR3 DNA sequence: TGTGCCAGCTCACCGACCCTCTCAAATAGCGGGAAGACCTACGAGCAGTACTTC.

The CDR3 bases are TGTGCCACCAGCAACCCCAACGGGGGATTCTCCTACAATGAGCAGTTCTTC. Protein product: CATSNPNGGFSYNEQFF. The rearrangement links TRBV15 to TRBJ2-1; D perhaps matches TRBD2 (6 bases). Trimming left V 4 bases short and J 0 bases short, with 16 bases between. The germline CDR1 and CDR2 sequences are LNHNV and YYDKDF (reference sequence). The CDR3 covers 17 residues. Using reference TRBV15 and TRBJ2-1 for the parts outside the CDR3, the full variable domain is DAMVIQNPRYQVTQFGKPVTLSCSQTLNHNVMYWYQQKSSQAPKLLFHYYDKDFNNEADTPDNFQSRRPNTSFCFLDIRSPGLGDTAMYLCATSNPNGGFSYNEQFFGPGTRLTVL.

This clone occurred once. The sample contains more than one DNA sequence encoding this CDR3. The rearrangement links TRBV7-6 to TRBJ2-1; 10 nucleotides match TRBD2. Germline V CDR1 and CDR2: SGHVS, FNYEAQ. V gave up 2 bases and J gave up 2 bases; unmatched junction bases: 0. This CDR3 contains 15 residues. Here the CDR3 reads CASSLLAGAYNEQFF. The CDR3, as DNA: TGTGCCAGCAGCTTACTAGCGGGAGCCTACAATGAGCAGTTCTTC. Full variable domain (missing parts from reference TRBV7-6 and TRBJ2-1): GAGVSQSPRYKVTKRGQDVALRCDPISGHVSLYWYRQALGQGPEFLTYFNYEAQQDKSGLPNDRFSAERPEGSISTLTIQRTEQRDSAMYRCASSLLAGAYNEQFFGPGTRLTVL.

A few counts support this clone. This sequence joins TRBV18 and TRBJ2-6; 8 positions agree with TRBD1. The trim removed 3 bases at V and 0 bases at J, leaving 10 bases unmatched. CDR1 is KGHSH, CDR2 LQKENI, per germline. The CDR3 is 19 residues long. The CDR3 protein is CASSPRQGPSYSGANVLTF. The CDR3 nucleotides are TGTGCCAGCTCACCCAGACAGGGGCCATCATACTCTGGGGCCAACGTCCTGACTTTC.

This rearrangement joins TRBV6-5 to TRBJ1-5; D perhaps matches TRBD1 (6 bases). The CDR3 sequence is 15 residues long. V was shortened by 8 bases and J by 0 bases, with 14 bases between the two germline ends. Germline V CDR1 and CDR2: MNHEY, SVGAGI. CDR3 amino acids: CASGLQGNSNQPQHF. DNA for the CDR3: TGTGCCAGCGGGCTACAGGGTAATAGCAATCAGCCCCAGCATTTT.

The V call is TRBV10-3, the J call TRBJ1-6; D is ambiguous. The CDR3 consists of 15 residues. Trimming pared 6 bases from V and 4 bases from J, leaving 13 bases between. CDR1 and CDR2 from the germline V gene are ENHRY and SYGVKD. The CDR3 region is CAIRQLGEYNSPLHF. The DNA of the CDR3 is TGTGCCATCAGACAGCTCGGGGAGTATAATTCACCCCTCCACTTT.

The V call is TRBV11-3, the J call TRBJ2-7, with 9 bases identical to TRBD1. This CDR3 is 14 amino acids long. The germline V gene has CDR1 SGHNT and CDR2 YENEEA. V was clipped by 5 bases and J by 3 bases; unmatched bases: 5. The chain's CDR3 is CASSVQGANYEQYF. In DNA form, the CDR3 reads TGTGCCAGCAGCGTACAGGGGGCTAACTACGAGCAGTACTTC.

The chain uses TRBV5-1 and TRBJ2-1, with D tentatively TRBD2 (5 bases). Per the germline V gene, CDR1 is SGHRS and CDR2 is YFSETQ. The CDR3 is made up of 13 amino acids. Trimming left V 0 bases short and J 15 bases short, with 16 bases between. The CDR3 DNA is TGCGCCAGCAGCTTGGGGGTAGCGCAGAGCCCGTTCTTC. Amino acid sequence: CASSLGVAQSPFF.

The rearrangement uses TRBV28 and TRBJ2-7; D is possibly TRBD2 (5 bases). Trimming left V 5 bases short and J 0 bases short, with 8 bases between. CDR3 size: 13 residues. Germline assignment: CDR1 MDHEN and CDR2 SYDVKM. The chain's CDR3 is CASSPEDSYEQYF. The CDR3 DNA reads as TGTGCCAGCAGTCCGGAGGACTCCTACGAGCAGTACTTC.

Here the CDR3 reads CASSISRAYNEQFF. CDR3 bases: TGTGCCAGTAGTATCAGCCGGGCCTACAATGAGCAGTTCTTC. This chain links TRBV19 with TRBJ2-1, with no clear D. V was shortened by 3 bases and J by 2 bases, with 8 bases between the two germline ends. The CDR3 runs to 14 residues. CDR1 and CDR2 (germline): LNHDA, SQIVND (reference sequence). The full variable domain, in which reference TRBV19 and TRBJ2-1 provide the parts outside the CDR3, is DGGITQSPKYLFRKEGQNVTLSCEQNLNHDAMYWYRQDPGQGLRLIYYSQIVNDFQKGDIAEGYSVSREKKESFPLTVTSAQKNPTAFYLCASSISRAYNEQFFGPGTRLTVL.

The CDR3 nucleotides are TGTGCCAGCAGCGTACAGGGGGAACGTTCACCCCTCCACTTT. Amino acid sequence: CASSVQGERSPLHF. The chain combines TRBV9 with TRBJ1-6; TRBD1 matches 7 bases. The ends lost 1 base at V and 9 bases at J; junction bases unmatched: 4. The CDR3 covers 14 residues. Per the germline V gene, CDR1 is SGDLS and CDR2 is YYNGEE. The full variable domain, in which reference TRBV9 and TRBJ1-6 provide the parts outside the CDR3, is DSGVTQTPKHLITATGQRVTLRCSPRSGDLSVYWYQQSLDQGLQFLIQYYNGEERAKGNILERFSAQQFPDLHSELNLSSLELGDSALYFCASSVQGERSPLHFGNGTRLTVT.

The chain combines TRBV28 with TRBJ2-5; TRBD1 might be the D (6 bases). Germline lookup yields CDR1 MDHEN and CDR2 SYDVKM. The CDR3 loop spans 15 amino acids. The V gene lost 3 bases and the J gene lost 5 bases, with 16 bases spanning the gap. The CDR3, as DNA: TGTGCCAGCAGTTTCTCTCAGGGGCAAGTGGAGACCCAGTACTTC. It translates to CASSFSQGQVETQYF.

This chain connects TRBV5-1 to TRBJ2-1, with TRBD2 identical over 11 bases. V gave up 5 bases and J gave up 0 bases; unmatched junction bases: 1. The CDR3 contains 15 residues. Germline lookup yields CDR1 SGHRS and CDR2 YFSETQ. CDR3 amino acids: CASRTSGSSYNEQFF. CDR3 bases: TGCGCCAGCAGAACTAGCGGGAGCTCCTACAATGAGCAGTTCTTC.

The rearrangement links TRBV7-8 to TRBJ1-4; 10 bases map to TRBD1. The V and J ends lost 5 bases and 7 bases, in that order; junction bases with no gene match: 7. In germline, CDR1 is SGHVS, CDR2 FQNEAQ. The CDR3 totals 15 residues. CDR3 amino acids: CASSQRDRGSEKLFF. The CDR3 nucleotides are TGTGCCAGCAGCCAACGGGACAGGGGAAGTGAAAAACTGTTTTTT.

CDR3 bases: TGTGCCAGCAGAAGTCAGGGGGCGTTCTACAATGAGCAGTTCTTC. Protein: CASRSQGAFYNEQFF. The chain is built from TRBV7-9 and TRBJ2-1; 8 bases are shared with TRBD1. V was clipped by 6 bases and J by 3 bases; unmatched bases: 7. The V gene's germline CDR1 is SEHNR and CDR2 FQNEAQ (reference sequence). The CDR3 spans 15 residues.

This chain connects TRBV27 to TRBJ2-3, with 9 bases that match TRBD1. In germline, CDR1 is MNHEY, CDR2 SMNVEV (reference sequence). V shed 3 bases, J shed 4 bases, and the junction held 5 bases outside the gene matches. This CDR3 spans 15 amino acids. The CDR3 sequence is CASSFYRGRPDTQYF. As DNA, the CDR3 is TGTGCCAGCAGTTTTTACAGGGGGCGCCCAGATACGCAGTATTTT.

The chain links TRBV15 to TRBJ2-1; 8 nucleotides line up with TRBD1. Per germline, CDR1 LNHNV and CDR2 YYDKDF (reference sequence). After removal of 4 bases from V and 9 bases from J, the junction contained 14 bases not matched to a gene. The CDR3 sequence is 16 residues long. The CDR3 DNA is TGTGCCACCAGCACACCCGGGACAGGCATCTTCAGTGAGCAGTTCTTC. Its protein product is CATSTPGTGIFSEQFF.

The gene calls are TRBV7-9 and TRBJ2-1, with a tentative D call TRBD2 (5 bases). The CDR3 totals 13 residues. CDR1 is SEHNR, CDR2 FQNEAQ, per germline (reference sequence). The V end was cut by 5 bases, the J end by 4 bases, with 9 bases between. CDR3 DNA sequence: TGTGCCAGCAGCATAGGGAGTTACAATGAGCAGTTCTTC. This sequence encodes CASSIGSYNEQFF.

The chain is built from TRBV3-1 (or the pseudogene TRBV3-2) and TRBJ1-4; D unclear. The CDR3 has 13 residues. Germline CDR1 and CDR2: LGHDT and YNNKEL (reference sequence). V was cut by 3 bases and J by 8 bases, with 10 bases left in between. CDR3: CASSHAGSEKLFF. The CDR3 DNA reads TGTGCCAGCAGCCACGCAGGTTCCGAAAAACTGTTTTTT.

In its sample, this clone was seen once. The J gene is TRBJ1-2, the V gene TRBV6-5, with 8 bases aligning to TRBD1. The germline CDR1 and CDR2 sequences are MNHEY and SVGAGI. J gave up 4 bases and V 6 bases, and 4 bases lay outside the gene matches. This CDR3 spans 13 amino acids. The CDR3 DNA sequence: TGTGCCAGCAGGGACAGGGACCGCTATGGCTACACCTTC. As protein: CASRDRDRYGYTF.

The V call is TRBV2, the J call TRBJ1-3, with a tentative D call TRBD1 (5 bases). Germline lookup yields CDR1 SNHLY and CDR2 FYNNEI. V gave up 0 bases and J gave up 0 bases, with 9 bases separating them. The CDR3 extends over 16 amino acids. The CDR3 here is CASSEAPGVSGNTIYF. The CDR3 nucleotides are TGTGCCAGCAGTGAAGCCCCGGGGGTCTCTGGAAACACCATATATTTT. The full variable domain, completed using reference TRBV2 and TRBJ1-3, is EPEVTQTPSHQVTQMGQEVILRCVPISNHLYFYWYRQILGQKVEFLVSFYNNEISEKSEIFDDQFSVERPDGSNFTLKIRSTKLEDSAMYFCASSEAPGVSGNTIYFGEGSWLTVV.

This chain uses TRBV30 with TRBJ1-6; D uncertain. Trimming cost V 4 bases and J 0 bases, with 25 bases left between them. This CDR3 contains 20 residues. Germline loops: CDR1 GTSNPN, CDR2 SVGIG (reference sequence). CDR3 coding DNA: TGTGCCTGGACCATACCGATGGGAGGGCCTGCAAGCTCCTATAATTCACCCCTCCACTTT. It translates to CAWTIPMGGPASSYNSPLHF.

The genes are TRBV6-2 or TRBV6-3 and TRBJ1-6; the D is unclear. Germline CDR1 reads MNHEY; CDR2 reads SVGEGT. The CDR3 extends over 18 amino acids. Trimming took 0 bases from V and 0 from J, leaving 12 bases between them. CDR3 sequence: CASSYSIELSSYNSPLHF. The CDR3 DNA reads as TGTGCCAGCAGTTACTCGATCGAGTTGAGCTCCTATAATTCACCCCTCCACTTT.

The chain couples TRBV9 to TRBJ2-5, with 11 bases lining up with TRBD2. The V gene's germline CDR1 is SGDLS and CDR2 YYNGEE. Trimming removed 1 base from V and 4 bases from J; junction bases left unmatched: 3. CDR3 length: 15 residues. The CDR3 spells CASSVTSGRGETQYF. The CDR3 DNA reads as TGTGCCAGCAGCGTAACTAGCGGGAGAGGAGAGACCCAGTACTTC.

The chain carries TRBV3-1 (or the pseudogene TRBV3-2) and TRBJ2-3, with 7 nucleotides matching TRBD1. The CDR3 covers 13 residues. Germline loops: CDR1 LGHDT, CDR2 YNNKEL (reference sequence). V was clipped by 1 base and J by 8 bases; unmatched bases: 3. DNA for the CDR3: TGTGCCAGCAGCCAAGTCAACAGGGGTACGCAGTATTTT. Translated: CASSQVNRGTQYF.

The chain combines TRBV28 with TRBJ1-5, with D hard to call. V shed 5 bases and J shed 5 bases, with 16 bases lying between them. Germline assignment: CDR1 MDHEN and CDR2 SYDVKM. The CDR3 is made up of 15 amino acids. The CDR3 here is CASSPRGGDDQPQHF. The CDR3 DNA follows: TGTGCCAGCAGTCCCCGGGGTGGGGATGATCAGCCCCAGCATTTT.

This clone occurred a few times. The chain recombines TRBV11-1 with TRBJ2-5; no firm D call. CDR3 size: 11 residues. CDR1 SGHAT and CDR2 FQDESV come from the germline V gene (reference sequence). Trimming removed 5 bases from V and 2 bases from J, with 3 bases in between. The DNA for the CDR3 is TGTGCCAGCAGCCAACAAGAGACCCAGTACTTC. Its translation is CASSQQETQYF. The variable domain in full, completed from reference TRBV11-1 and TRBJ2-5, reads EAEVAQSPRYKITEKSQAVAFWCDPISGHATLYWYRQILGQGPELLVQFQDESVVDDSQLPKDRFSAERLKGVDSTLKIQPAELGDSAMYLCASSQQETQYFGPGTRLLVL.

V gene TRBV3-1 (or the pseudogene TRBV3-2) combines with J gene TRBJ2-1; possible D gene TRBD2, 6 bases. CDR1 and CDR2 from the germline V gene are LGHDT and YNNKEL (reference sequence). The CDR3 runs to 16 residues. V was shortened by 1 base and J by 2 bases, with 12 bases between the two germline ends. CDR3 nucleotides: TGTGCCAGCAGCCAAGTAGGAGGGGAGACCTACAATGAGCAGTTCTTC. Encoded protein: CASSQVGGETYNEQFF.